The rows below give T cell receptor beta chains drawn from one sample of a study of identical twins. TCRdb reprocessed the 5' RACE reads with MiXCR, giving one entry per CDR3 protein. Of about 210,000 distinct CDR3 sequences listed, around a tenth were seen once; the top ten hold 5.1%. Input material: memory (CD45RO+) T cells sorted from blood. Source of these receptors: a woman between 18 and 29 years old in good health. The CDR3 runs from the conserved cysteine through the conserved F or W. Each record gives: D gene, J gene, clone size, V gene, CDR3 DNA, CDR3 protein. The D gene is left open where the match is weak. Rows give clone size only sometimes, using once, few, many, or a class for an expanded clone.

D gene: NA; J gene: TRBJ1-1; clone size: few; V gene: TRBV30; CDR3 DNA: TGTGCCTGGAGTGTGGGACCCTCGGTGAACACTGAAGCTTTCTTT; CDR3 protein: CAWSVGPSVNTEAFF
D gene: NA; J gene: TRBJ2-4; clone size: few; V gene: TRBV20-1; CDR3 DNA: TGCAGTGCTACGGACCGACTAGCCAAAAACATTCAGTACTTC; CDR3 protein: CSATDRLAKNIQYF
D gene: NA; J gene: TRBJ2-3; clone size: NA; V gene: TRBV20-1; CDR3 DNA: TGCAGTGTGAAGCGCACAGATACGCAGTATTTT; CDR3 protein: CSVKRTDTQYF
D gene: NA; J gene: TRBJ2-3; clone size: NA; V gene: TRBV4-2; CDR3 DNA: TGTGCCAGCAGCCAAGCTCAAAGCACAGATACGCAGTATTTT; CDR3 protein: CASSQAQSTDTQYF
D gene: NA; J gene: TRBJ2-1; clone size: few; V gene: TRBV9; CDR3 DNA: TGTGCCAGCAGCTCCCTCGGGGGACACTACAATGAGCAGTTCTTC; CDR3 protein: CASSSLGGHYNEQFF
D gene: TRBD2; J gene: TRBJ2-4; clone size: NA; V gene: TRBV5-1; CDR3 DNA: TGCGCCAGCAGCCGGACGTCTTATAGCCTAGCGGGGGGGAGAGCCAAAAACATTCAGTACTTC; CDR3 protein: CASSRTSYSLAGGRAKNIQYF
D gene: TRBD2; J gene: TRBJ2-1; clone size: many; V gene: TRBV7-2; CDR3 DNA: TGTGCCAGCAGCTTAGTCACTAGCGGGTTTGCCAATGAGCAGTTCTTC; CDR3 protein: CASSLVTSGFANEQFF
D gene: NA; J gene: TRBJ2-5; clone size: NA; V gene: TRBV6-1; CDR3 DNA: TGTGCCAGCGCCCCACCCGGTGGAGAGACCCAGTACTTC; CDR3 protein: CASAPPGGETQYF
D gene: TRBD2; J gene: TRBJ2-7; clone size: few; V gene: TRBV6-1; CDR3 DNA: TGTGCCGTACTAGCGGGGGGGGGTCCGCCTTACGAGCAGTACTTC; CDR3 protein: CAVLAGGGPPYEQYF
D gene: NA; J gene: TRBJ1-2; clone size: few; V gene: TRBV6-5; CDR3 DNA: TGTGCCAGCAGTTACGGCAGATCCGGCAACTATGGCTACACCTTC; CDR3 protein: CASSYGRSGNYGYTF
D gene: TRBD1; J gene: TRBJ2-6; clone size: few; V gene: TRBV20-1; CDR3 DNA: TGCAGTGCCCCCCGGACAGGAGTAGCTGGGGCCAACGTCCTGACTTTC; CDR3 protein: CSAPRTGVAGANVLTF
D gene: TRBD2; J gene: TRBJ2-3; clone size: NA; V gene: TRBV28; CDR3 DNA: TGTGCCAGCAGACAGCCCCTAGCGGGGGGGGATACGCAGTATTTT; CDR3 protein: CASRQPLAGGDTQYF
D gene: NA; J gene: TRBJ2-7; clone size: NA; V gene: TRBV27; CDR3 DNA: TGTGCCAGCAGACCATACACGGACCTGCCCTACGAGCAGTACTTC; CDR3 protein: CASRPYTDLPYEQYF
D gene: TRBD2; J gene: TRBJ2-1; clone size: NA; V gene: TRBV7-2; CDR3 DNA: TGTGCCAGCAGCACCCTAGGACTAGCGCTTCACAATGAGCAGTTCTTC; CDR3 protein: CASSTLGLALHNEQFF
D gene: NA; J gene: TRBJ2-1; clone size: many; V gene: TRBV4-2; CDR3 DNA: TGTGCCAGCAGCCAAGATCGAAGAGGGGGGCTGGGGAATGAGCAGTTCTTC; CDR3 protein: CASSQDRRGGLGNEQFF
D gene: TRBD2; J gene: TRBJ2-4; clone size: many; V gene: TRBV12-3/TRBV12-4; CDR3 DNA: TGTGCCAGCAGTTTCGGATGGGGGACTAGCGGGGCCATTCAGTACTTC; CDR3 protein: CASSFGWGTSGAIQYF
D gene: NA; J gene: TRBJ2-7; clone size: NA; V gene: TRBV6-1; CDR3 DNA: TGTGCCAGCAGTGAAGTTAAAGGGAGCTCCTACGAGCAGTACTTC; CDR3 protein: CASSEVKGSSYEQYF
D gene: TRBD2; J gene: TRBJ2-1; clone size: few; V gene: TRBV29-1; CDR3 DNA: TGCAGCGTCCTCACGGGGGGTCCGCACAATGAGCAGTTCTTC; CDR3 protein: CSVLTGGPHNEQFF
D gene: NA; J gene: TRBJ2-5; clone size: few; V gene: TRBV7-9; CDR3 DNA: TGTGCCAGCAGCTTCCCTGGGAGCGGAGAGACCCAGTACTTC; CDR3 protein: CASSFPGSGETQYF
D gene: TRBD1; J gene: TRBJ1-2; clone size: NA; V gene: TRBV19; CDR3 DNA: TGTGCCAGTAGTACCGGGACAGCATACTATGGCTACACCTTC; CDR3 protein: CASSTGTAYYGYTF
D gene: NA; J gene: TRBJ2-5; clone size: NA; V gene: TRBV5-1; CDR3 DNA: TGCGCCAGCAAACGGGGGACCGAGTACCAAGAGACCCAGTACTTC; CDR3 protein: CASKRGTEYQETQYF
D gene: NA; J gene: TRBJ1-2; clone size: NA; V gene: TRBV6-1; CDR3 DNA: TGTGCCGGGTCGGGCAGGGAATTCTATGGCTACACCTTC; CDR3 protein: CAGSGREFYGYTF
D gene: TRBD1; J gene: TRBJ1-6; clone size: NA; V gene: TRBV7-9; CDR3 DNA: TGTGCCAGCAGCTCAGGACAGGGGCTGGATTCACCCCTCCACTTT; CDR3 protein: CASSSGQGLDSPLHF
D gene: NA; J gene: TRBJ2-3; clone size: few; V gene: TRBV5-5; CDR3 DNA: TGTGCCAGCAGTCTGGTTAACGGCGCGGATACGCAGTATTTT; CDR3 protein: CASSLVNGADTQYF
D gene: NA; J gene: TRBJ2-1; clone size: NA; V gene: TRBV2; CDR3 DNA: TGTGCCAGCAGTGAGAGGACCGTGAAGGAGAATGAGCAGTTCTTC; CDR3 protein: CASSERTVKENEQFF
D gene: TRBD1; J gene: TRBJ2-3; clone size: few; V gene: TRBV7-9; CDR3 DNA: TGTGCCAGCAGCCGCCAAGGACAGGGATGGGATACGCAGTATTTT; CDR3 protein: CASSRQGQGWDTQYF
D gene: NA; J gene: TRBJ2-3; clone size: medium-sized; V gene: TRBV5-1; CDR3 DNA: TGCGCCAGCAGCCTCCTAGGTAATACGCAGTATTTT; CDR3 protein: CASSLLGNTQYF
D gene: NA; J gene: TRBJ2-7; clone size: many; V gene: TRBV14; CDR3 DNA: TGTGCCAGCAGCCAACCAGGGGTTTCCTCCTACGAGCAGTACTTC; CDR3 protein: CASSQPGVSSYEQYF
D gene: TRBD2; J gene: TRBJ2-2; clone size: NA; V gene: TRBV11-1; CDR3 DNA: TGTGCCAGCAGCCTCGGTAGCGGGAGGGCCCTCGGCACCGGGGAGCTGTTTTTT; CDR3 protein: CASSLGSGRALGTGELFF
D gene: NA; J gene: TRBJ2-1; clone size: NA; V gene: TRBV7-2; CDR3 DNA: TGTGCCAGCAGCTTAAGGGCTCCTCAATCCCGTTACAATGAGCAGTTCTTC; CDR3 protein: CASSLRAPQSRYNEQFF
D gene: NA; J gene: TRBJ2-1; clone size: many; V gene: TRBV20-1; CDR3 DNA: TGCAGTGCTAGAGAGCAGGGACGGGCGCAGGGGCAGTTCTTC; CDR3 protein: CSAREQGRAQGQFF
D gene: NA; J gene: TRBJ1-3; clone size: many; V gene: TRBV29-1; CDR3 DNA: TGCAGCGTTGGGGCTTATGGAAACACCATATATTTT; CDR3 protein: CSVGAYGNTIYF
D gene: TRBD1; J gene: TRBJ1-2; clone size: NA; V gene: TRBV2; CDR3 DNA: TGTGCCAGCAGTGTGACAGGGGAAGTATATGGCTACACCTTC; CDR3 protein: CASSVTGEVYGYTF
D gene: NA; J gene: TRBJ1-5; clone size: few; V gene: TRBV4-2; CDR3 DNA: TGTGCCAGCAGCCAAGCTTCGGGGGATCAGCCCCAGCATTTT; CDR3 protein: CASSQASGDQPQHF
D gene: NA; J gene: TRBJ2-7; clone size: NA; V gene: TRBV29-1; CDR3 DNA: TGCAGCGTTGATTTCTCCGGCGAGCAGTACTTC; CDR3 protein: CSVDFSGEQYF
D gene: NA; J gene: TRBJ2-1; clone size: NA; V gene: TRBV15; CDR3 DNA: TGTGCCACCAGCAGAGGCAAGGCGGACGGGGATGAGCAGTTCTTC; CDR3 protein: CATSRGKADGDEQFF
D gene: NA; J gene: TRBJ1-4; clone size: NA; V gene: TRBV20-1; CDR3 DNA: TGCAGTGCTTCCCGTCGGGGCGACTCTAATGAAAAACTGTTTTTT; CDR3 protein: CSASRRGDSNEKLFF
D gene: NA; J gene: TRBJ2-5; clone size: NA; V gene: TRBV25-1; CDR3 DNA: TGTGCCAGCAGTGACCACGGGGCGGTCGTAACCCAGTACTTC; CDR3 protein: CASSDHGAVVTQYF
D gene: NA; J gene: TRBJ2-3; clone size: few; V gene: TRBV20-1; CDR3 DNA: TGCAGTGCTATAGACGGGGTCCCTTTAACAGATACGCAGTATTTT; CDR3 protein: CSAIDGVPLTDTQYF
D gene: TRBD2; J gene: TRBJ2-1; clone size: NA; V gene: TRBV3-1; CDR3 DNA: TGTGCCAGCAGCCGGAGACTAGCTGCGATGTCGGCCTCCTACAATGAGCAGTTCTTC; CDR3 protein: CASSRRLAAMSASYNEQFF
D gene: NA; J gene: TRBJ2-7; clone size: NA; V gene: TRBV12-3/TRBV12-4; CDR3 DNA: TGTGCCAGCAGTCTCCACGGGAACGAGCAGTACTTC; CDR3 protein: CASSLHGNEQYF
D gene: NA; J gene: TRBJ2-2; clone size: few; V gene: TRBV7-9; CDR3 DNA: TGTGCCAGCAGCTTAGTACGGGACACCGGGGAGCTGTTTTTT; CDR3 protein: CASSLVRDTGELFF
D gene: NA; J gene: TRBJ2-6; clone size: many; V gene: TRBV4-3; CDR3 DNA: TGCGCCAGCAGCCAACAGGGTTCTGGGGCCAACGTCCTGACTTTC; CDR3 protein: CASSQQGSGANVLTF
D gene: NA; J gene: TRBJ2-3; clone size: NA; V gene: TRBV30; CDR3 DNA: TGTGCCCGGAGGGCGCCCGTAGGTACGCAGTATTTT; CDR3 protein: CARRAPVGTQYF
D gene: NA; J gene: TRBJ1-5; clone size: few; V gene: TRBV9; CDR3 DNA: TGTGCCAGCAGCGTAGCTAGCAATCAGCCCCAGCATTTT; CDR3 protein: CASSVASNQPQHF
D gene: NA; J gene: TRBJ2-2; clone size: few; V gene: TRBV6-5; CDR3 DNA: TGTGCCAGCAGTTACGGGGGCGTGGATAGGGAGCTGTTTTTT; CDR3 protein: CASSYGGVDRELFF
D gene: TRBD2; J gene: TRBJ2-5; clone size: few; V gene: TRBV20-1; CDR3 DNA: TGCAGTGCTAGGCCGGGACTAGCTGGGGAGACCCAGTACTTC; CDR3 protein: CSARPGLAGETQYF
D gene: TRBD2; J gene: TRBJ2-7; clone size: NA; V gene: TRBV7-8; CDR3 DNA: TGTGCCAGCAGCTTAGGGTCCAGCGGGAGGGCCAACTACGAGCAGTACTTC; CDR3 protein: CASSLGSSGRANYEQYF
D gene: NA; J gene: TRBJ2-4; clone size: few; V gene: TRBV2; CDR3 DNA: TGTGCCAGCAGTTACAGCGCCACCCCCGCTTTAGCCAAAAACATTCAGTACTTC; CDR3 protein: CASSYSATPALAKNIQYF
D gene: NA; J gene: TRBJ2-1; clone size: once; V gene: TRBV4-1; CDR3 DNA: TGCGCCAGCAGCCTACTACGACAGGCCAATGAGCAGTTCTTC; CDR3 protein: CASSLLRQANEQFF
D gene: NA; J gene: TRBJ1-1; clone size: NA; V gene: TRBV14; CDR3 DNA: TGTGCCAGCAGCCAAAGGGGAGGGTACACTGAAGCTTTCTTT; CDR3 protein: CASSQRGGYTEAFF
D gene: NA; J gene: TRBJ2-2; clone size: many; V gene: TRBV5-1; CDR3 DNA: TGCGCCAGCAGCTTGACGGTAACCGGGGAGCTGTTTTTT; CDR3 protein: CASSLTVTGELFF
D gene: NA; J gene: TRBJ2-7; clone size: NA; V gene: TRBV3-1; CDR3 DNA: TGTGCCAGCAGCCAAGGGGTGGGGATCTCCTACGAGCAGTACTTC; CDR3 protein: CASSQGVGISYEQYF